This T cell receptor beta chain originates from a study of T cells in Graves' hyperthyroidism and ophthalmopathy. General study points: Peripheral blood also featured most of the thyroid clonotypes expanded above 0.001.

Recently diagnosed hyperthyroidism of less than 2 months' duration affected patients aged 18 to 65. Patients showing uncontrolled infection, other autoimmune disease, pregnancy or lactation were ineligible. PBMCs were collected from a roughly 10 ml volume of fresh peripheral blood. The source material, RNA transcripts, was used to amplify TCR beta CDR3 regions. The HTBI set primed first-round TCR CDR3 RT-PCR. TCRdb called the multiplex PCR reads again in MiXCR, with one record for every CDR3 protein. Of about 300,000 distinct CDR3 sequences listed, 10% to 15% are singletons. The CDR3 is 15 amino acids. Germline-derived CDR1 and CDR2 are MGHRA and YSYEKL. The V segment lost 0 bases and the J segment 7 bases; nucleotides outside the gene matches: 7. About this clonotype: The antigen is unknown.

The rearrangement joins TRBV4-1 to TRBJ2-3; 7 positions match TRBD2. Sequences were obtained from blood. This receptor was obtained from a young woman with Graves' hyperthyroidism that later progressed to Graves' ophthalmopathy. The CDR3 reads CASSQEGGPFYTQYF. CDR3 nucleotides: TGCGCCAGCAGCCAAGAGGGAGGGCCTTTTTATACGCAGTATTTT.